The rows below give T cell receptor beta chains drawn from one sample of a study of blood T cell repertoires in COVID-19. Produced via immunoSEQ multiplex PCR; TCRdb's table is partial and in-frame only. The sample holds 330,000 or so clones, 80% to 90% seen once. The material sequenced was peripheral blood. The receptor set was obtained from a man aged 25 to 40 with COVID-19, enrolled during active disease. Both conserved end residues are part of each CDR3. Fields, in order: V gene, clone size, D gene, J gene, CDR3 protein, CDR3 DNA. D genes are given only for firm matches. The size field is filled for only some rows; it gives once, few, many or a size class.

V: TRBV5-1; size: .; D: .; J: TRBJ2-7; CDR3: CASSSQDGTITTYEQYF; DNA: TGCGCCAGCAGCTCCCAGGACGGGACAATAACAACCTACGAGCAGTACTTC
V: TRBV28; size: many; D: TRBD1; J: TRBJ1-1; CDR3: CASSLPPDRATEAFF; DNA: TGTGCCAGCAGTTTGCCCCCGGACAGGGCCACTGAAGCTTTCTTT
V: TRBV24-1; size: .; D: .; J: TRBJ2-3; CDR3: CATSDFGAGASVTQYF; DNA: TGTGCCACCAGTGATTTTGGGGCAGGGGCTTCGGTTACGCAGTATTTT
V: TRBV6-5; size: .; D: .; J: TRBJ1-1; CDR3: CASTLWAGRTEAFF; DNA: TGTGCCAGCACCCTTTGGGCAGGGAGGACTGAAGCTTTCTTT
V: TRBV3-1/TRBV3-2; size: .; D: TRBD1; J: TRBJ2-3; CDR3: CASSPRQGVYTDTQYF; DNA: TGTGCCAGCAGCCCGAGACAGGGGGTATACACAGATACGCAGTATTTT
V: TRBV7-6; size: .; D: TRBD2; J: TRBJ2-4; CDR3: CASSLKTGAGEQYF; DNA: TGTGCCAGCAGTCTTAAAACCGGAGCGGGGGAACAGTACTTC
V: TRBV28; size: .; D: .; J: TRBJ1-5; CDR3: CASFRSVSNQPQHF; DNA: TGTGCCAGCTTCAGGTCCGTTAGCAATCAGCCCCAGCATTTT
V: TRBV19; size: .; D: .; J: TRBJ2-3; CDR3: CASSTNRADTQYF; DNA: TGTGCCAGTAGTACAAACAGGGCCGATACGCAGTATTTT
V: TRBV27; size: .; D: TRBD2; J: TRBJ2-1; CDR3: CASSLGGRAYNEQFF; DNA: TGTGCCAGCAGTTTGGGCGGGAGGGCGTACAATGAGCAGTTCTTC
V: TRBV19; size: .; D: .; J: TRBJ1-2; CDR3: CASSSSDRLGYGYTF; DNA: TGTGCCAGTAGTTCTTCCGACAGGTTAGGCTATGGCTACACCTTC
V: TRBV7-2; size: .; D: .; J: TRBJ2-5; CDR3: CASSATGREETQYF; DNA: TGTGCCAGCAGCGCCACAGGGAGGGAAGAGACCCAGTACTTC
V: TRBV27; size: once; D: .; J: TRBJ1-1; CDR3: CASSLSSGVTEAFF; DNA: TGTGCCAGCAGTTTATCGTCGGGGGTCACTGAAGCTTTCTTT
V: TRBV6-5; size: .; D: TRBD1; J: TRBJ1-4; CDR3: CASRLNRGGEKLFF; DNA: TGTGCCAGCAGGCTTAACAGGGGGGGTGAAAAACTGTTTTTT
V: TRBV5-1; size: once; D: TRBD1; J: TRBJ1-5; CDR3: CASSVTGGGNQPQHF; DNA: TGCGCCAGCAGCGTGACAGGGGGCGGCAATCAGCCCCAGCATTTT
V: TRBV7-9; size: .; D: .; J: TRBJ1-2; CDR3: CASSLLGGTYGYTF; DNA: TGTGCCAGCAGCCTCCTCGGGGGGACCTATGGCTACACCTTC
V: TRBV6-5; size: .; D: TRBD2; J: TRBJ2-7; CDR3: CASSKLAGGLYEQYF; DNA: TGTGCCAGCAGTAAACTAGCGGGGGGCCTCTACGAGCAGTACTTC
V: TRBV9; size: few; D: .; J: TRBJ2-6; CDR3: CASSTRTVDSGANVLTF; DNA: TGTGCCAGCAGCACCCGGACAGTAGACTCTGGGGCCAACGTCCTGACTTTC
V: TRBV5-1; size: .; D: .; J: TRBJ2-2; CDR3: CASSPGVSNTGELFF; DNA: TGCGCCAGCAGCCCGGGGGTTTCGAACACCGGGGAGCTGTTTTTT
V: TRBV29-1; size: .; D: .; J: TRBJ2-7; CDR3: CSVEYFGQQYF; DNA: TGCAGCGTTGAATATTTCGGACAACAGTACTTC
V: TRBV7-9; size: .; D: .; J: TRBJ2-3; CDR3: CASSFGLSSTDTQYF; DNA: TGTGCCAGCAGCTTTGGGCTGAGTAGCACAGATACGCAGTATTTT
V: TRBV9; size: .; D: TRBD2; J: TRBJ2-7; CDR3: CASSVTSGGATEQYF; DNA: TGTGCCAGCAGCGTTACTAGCGGGGGGGCTACCGAGCAGTACTTC
V: TRBV9; size: .; D: .; J: TRBJ2-7; CDR3: CASSVDGDSYEQYF; DNA: TGTGCCAGCAGCGTAGACGGGGACTCCTACGAGCAGTACTTC
V: TRBV6-5; size: .; D: TRBD1; J: TRBJ1-1; CDR3: CASNLQGLSTEAFF; DNA: TGTGCCAGCAATTTACAGGGGTTGTCCACTGAAGCTTTCTTT
V: TRBV7-2; size: .; D: .; J: TRBJ2-5; CDR3: CASSYEGTNGETQYF; DNA: TGTGCCAGCAGCTACGAGGGGACAAACGGAGAGACCCAGTACTTC
V: TRBV10-3; size: .; D: .; J: TRBJ2-2; CDR3: CAISESLAGFSGELFF; DNA: TGTGCCATCAGTGAGTCACTAGCCGGGTTCTCCGGGGAGCTGTTTTTT
V: TRBV5-1; size: .; D: TRBD1; J: TRBJ1-2; CDR3: CASSWADRGDGYTF; DNA: TGCGCCAGCAGCTGGGCTGACAGGGGGGATGGCTACACCTTC
V: TRBV5-1; size: once; D: TRBD1; J: TRBJ2-3; CDR3: CASSSRTGGTDTQYF; DNA: TGCGCCAGCAGCTCGAGGACAGGGGGCACAGATACGCAGTATTTT
V: TRBV27; size: .; D: .; J: TRBJ2-7; CDR3: CASSLLGQPYEQYF; DNA: TGTGCCAGCAGTTTATTGGGACAACCCTACGAGCAGTACTTC
V: TRBV7-9; size: .; D: .; J: TRBJ1-2; CDR3: CASSLVTAFYGYTF; DNA: TGTGCCAGCAGCTTAGTAACAGCTTTCTATGGCTACACCTTC
V: TRBV5-5; size: .; D: .; J: TRBJ1-1; CDR3: CASSWLVQGHTEAFF; DNA: TGTGCCAGCAGCTGGTTGGTACAGGGTCACACTGAAGCTTTCTTT
V: TRBV4-3; size: .; D: .; J: TRBJ2-3; CDR3: CASSQDGRTDTQYF; DNA: TGCGCCAGCAGCCAAGATGGTAGAACAGATACGCAGTATTTT
V: TRBV7-9; size: .; D: TRBD1; J: TRBJ1-4; CDR3: CASSTDRDNEKLFF; DNA: TGTGCCAGCAGCACCGACAGGGATAATGAAAAACTGTTTTTT
V: TRBV20-1; size: .; D: .; J: TRBJ2-1; CDR3: CSARQNNEQFF; DNA: TGCAGTGCTAGACAGAACAATGAGCAGTTCTTC
V: TRBV6-5; size: .; D: .; J: TRBJ2-3; CDR3: CASRQDAGTDTQYF; DNA: TGTGCCAGCAGACAGGATGCTGGCACAGATACGCAGTATTTT
V: TRBV19; size: few; D: .; J: TRBJ2-7; CDR3: CASSIGGNEQYF; DNA: TGTGCCAGTAGTATAGGAGGGAACGAGCAGTACTTC
V: TRBV21-1; size: once; D: .; J: TRBJ2-2; CDR3: CASSKGKETGELFF; DNA: TGTGCCAGCAGCAAAGGAAAAGAGACCGGGGAGCTGTTTTTT
V: TRBV28; size: few; D: .; J: TRBJ1-6; CDR3: CASSLGQLDSPLHF; DNA: TGTGCCAGCAGTCTTGGACAGCTTGATTCACCCCTCCACTTT
V: TRBV11-2; size: .; D: .; J: TRBJ2-7; CDR3: CASSFGEYEQYF; DNA: TGTGCCAGCAGCTTTGGGGAGTACGAGCAGTACTTC
V: TRBV10-3; size: .; D: .; J: TRBJ1-3; CDR3: CAISESEGGISGNTIYF; DNA: TGTGCCATCAGTGAGTCTGAAGGGGGAATCTCTGGAAACACCATATATTTT
V: TRBV7-3; size: .; D: TRBD2; J: TRBJ2-7; CDR3: CASRRTSGDGEQYF; DNA: TGTGCCAGCAGACGGACTAGCGGGGATGGCGAGCAGTACTTC
V: TRBV6-5; size: .; D: .; J: TRBJ1-1; CDR3: CASVQNVAGPTEAFF; DNA: TGTGCCAGCGTGCAGAACGTGGCGGGACCGACTGAAGCTTTCTTT
V: TRBV6-2/TRBV6-3; size: .; D: .; J: TRBJ1-5; CDR3: CASSLRQGYSPQHF; DNA: TGTGCCAGCAGTTTGCGTCAGGGGTATTCGCCCCAGCATTTT
V: TRBV10-2; size: .; D: TRBD1; J: TRBJ1-2; CDR3: CASSDSQGAGYTF; DNA: TGCGCCAGCAGTGATAGTCAGGGGGCTGGCTACACCTTC
V: TRBV9; size: once; D: .; J: TRBJ2-7; CDR3: CASSVDQGAYEQYF; DNA: TGTGCCAGCAGCGTAGACCAGGGTGCCTACGAGCAGTACTTC
V: TRBV28; size: .; D: .; J: TRBJ1-2; CDR3: CASSLLETPRGNGYTF; DNA: TGTGCCAGCAGTTTACTAGAGACCCCCCGGGGAAATGGCTACACCTTC
V: TRBV28; size: few; D: .; J: TRBJ2-7; CDR3: CASSPGGSSYEQYF; DNA: TGTGCCAGCAGTCCTGGGGGCAGCTCCTACGAGCAGTACTTC
V: TRBV19; size: .; D: .; J: TRBJ1-1; CDR3: CASSPGPGDPLMNTEAFF; DNA: TGTGCCAGTAGCCCGGGTCCCGGCGATCCGCTAATGAACACTGAAGCTTTCTTT
V: TRBV5-5; size: .; D: TRBD1; J: TRBJ2-7; CDR3: CASSVGLGQLTYEQYF; DNA: TGTGCCAGCAGCGTGGGTCTGGGACAGCTAACCTACGAGCAGTACTTC
V: TRBV6-4; size: .; D: TRBD1; J: TRBJ2-1; CDR3: CASSDRGHNEQFF; DNA: TGTGCCAGCAGTGACAGGGGGCACAATGAGCAGTTCTTC
V: TRBV5-1; size: few; D: .; J: TRBJ1-5; CDR3: CAIYSRGREREPQHF; DNA: TGCGCCATCTACTCGAGGGGGAGGGAGAGGGAGCCCCAGCATTTT